These T cell receptor beta chains were read from a single sample in a study of T cells in Graves' hyperthyroidism and ophthalmopathy. TCRdb fed the multiplex PCR reads into MiXCR, producing one record per CDR3 protein. This repertoire shows roughly 630,000 distinct CDR3 sequences, around 14% found once; its top ten account for around 7.5%. The sample taken for sequencing was blood. The receptors derive from a woman in her 30s with Graves' hyperthyroidism. Each CDR3 is given with its conserved first and last residue. The D gene is left open where the match is weak. Part of the rows lack a size; the others show once, few, many or a class for expanded clones.

J gene: TRBJ1-1
clone size: once
CDR3 length: 14
V gene: TRBV4-1
D gene: TRBD1
CDR3 DNA: TGCGCCAGCAGCCAACCTACAGGGGCGAATGAAGCTTTCTTT
CDR3 protein: CASSQPTGANEAFF

J gene: TRBJ2-3
clone size: many
CDR3 length: 14
V gene: TRBV6-1
D gene: TRBD1
CDR3 DNA: TGTGCCAGCATTTCGGGACAGCTCACAGATACGCAGTATTTT
CDR3 protein: CASISGQLTDTQYF

J gene: TRBJ1-2
clone size: many
CDR3 length: 12
V gene: TRBV28
D gene: .
CDR3 DNA: TGTGCCAGCAGTTTTTCCGGCTATGGCTACACCTTC
CDR3 protein: CASSFSGYGYTF

J gene: TRBJ2-7
clone size: many
CDR3 length: 15
V gene: TRBV20-1
D gene: TRBD2
CDR3 DNA: TGCAGTGCTAGAAGGACTAGCGGAGTACCCTACGAGCAGTACTTC
CDR3 protein: CSARRTSGVPYEQYF

J gene: TRBJ2-3
clone size: .
CDR3 length: 13
V gene: TRBV20-1
D gene: .
CDR3 DNA: TGCAGTTACCATAGCGGACGCACAGATACGCAGTATTTT
CDR3 protein: CSYHSGRTDTQYF

J gene: TRBJ1-1
clone size: many
CDR3 length: 13
V gene: TRBV6-1
D gene: .
CDR3 DNA: TGTGCCAGCAGTTATCGTAGGGGGGCTGAAGCTTTCTTT
CDR3 protein: CASSYRRGAEAFF

J gene: TRBJ2-2
clone size: many
CDR3 length: 16
V gene: TRBV11-2
D gene: TRBD2
CDR3 DNA: TGTGCCAGCAGCAATGGACTAGCGGGCATGACCGGGGAGCTGTTTTTT
CDR3 protein: CASSNGLAGMTGELFF

J gene: TRBJ2-7
clone size: few
CDR3 length: 11
V gene: TRBV27
D gene: .
CDR3 DNA: TGTGCCAGCATGTCTGGATCCGAGCAGTACTTC
CDR3 protein: CASMSGSEQYF

J gene: TRBJ1-1
clone size: many
CDR3 length: 11
V gene: TRBV12-3/TRBV12-4
D gene: .
CDR3 DNA: TGTGCCAGCAGCCCTAACACTGAAGCTTTCTTT
CDR3 protein: CASSPNTEAFF

J gene: TRBJ2-2
clone size: few
CDR3 length: 14
V gene: TRBV20-1
D gene: .
CDR3 DNA: TGCAGTGCTAGAGCCGTTTCGAGCGCCGGGGAGCTGTTTTTT
CDR3 protein: CSARAVSSAGELFF

J gene: TRBJ2-2
clone size: many
CDR3 length: 14
V gene: TRBV12-3/TRBV12-4
D gene: TRBD1
CDR3 DNA: TGTGCCAGCAGTTGGGGACAGGCCACCGGGGAGCTGTTTTTT
CDR3 protein: CASSWGQATGELFF

J gene: TRBJ2-7
clone size: many
CDR3 length: 15
V gene: TRBV12-3/TRBV12-4
D gene: .
CDR3 DNA: TGTGCCAGCAGTTCGAGCGGGCCCAGCTCCTACGAGCAGTACTTC
CDR3 protein: CASSSSGPSSYEQYF

J gene: TRBJ1-5
clone size: .
CDR3 length: 18
V gene: TRBV19
D gene: TRBD1
CDR3 DNA: TGTGCCAGTACTAAAGGGGGACAGGGGGCGATTAGCAATCAGCCCCAGCATTTT
CDR3 protein: CASTKGGQGAISNQPQHF

J gene: TRBJ2-3
clone size: many
CDR3 length: 15
V gene: TRBV2
D gene: .
CDR3 DNA: TGTGCCAGCAGTGAGGAGGGGGCCCGCACAGATACGCAGTATTTT
CDR3 protein: CASSEEGARTDTQYF

J gene: TRBJ2-3
clone size: .
CDR3 length: 19
V gene: TRBV7-9
D gene: TRBD2
CDR3 DNA: TGTGCCAGCCGCCGAACTAGCGGGAGTATATTTATTATCACAGATACGCAGTATTTT
CDR3 protein: CASRRTSGSIFIITDTQYF